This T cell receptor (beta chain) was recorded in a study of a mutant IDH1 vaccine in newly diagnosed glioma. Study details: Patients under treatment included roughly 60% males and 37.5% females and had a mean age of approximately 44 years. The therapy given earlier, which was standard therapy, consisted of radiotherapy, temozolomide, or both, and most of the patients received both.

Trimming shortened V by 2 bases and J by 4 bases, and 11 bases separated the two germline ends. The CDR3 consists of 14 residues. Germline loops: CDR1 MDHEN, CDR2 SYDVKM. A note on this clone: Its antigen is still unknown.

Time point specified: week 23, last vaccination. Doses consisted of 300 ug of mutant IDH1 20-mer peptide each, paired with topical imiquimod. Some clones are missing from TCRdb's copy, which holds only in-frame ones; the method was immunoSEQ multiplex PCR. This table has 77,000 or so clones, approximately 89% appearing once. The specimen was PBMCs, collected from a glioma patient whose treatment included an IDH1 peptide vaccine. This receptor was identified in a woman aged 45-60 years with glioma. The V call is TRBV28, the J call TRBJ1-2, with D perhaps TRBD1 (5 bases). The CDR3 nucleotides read TGTGCCAGCAGTTTAACGGACAAATCCTATGGCTACACCTTC. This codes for CASSLTDKSYGYTF.